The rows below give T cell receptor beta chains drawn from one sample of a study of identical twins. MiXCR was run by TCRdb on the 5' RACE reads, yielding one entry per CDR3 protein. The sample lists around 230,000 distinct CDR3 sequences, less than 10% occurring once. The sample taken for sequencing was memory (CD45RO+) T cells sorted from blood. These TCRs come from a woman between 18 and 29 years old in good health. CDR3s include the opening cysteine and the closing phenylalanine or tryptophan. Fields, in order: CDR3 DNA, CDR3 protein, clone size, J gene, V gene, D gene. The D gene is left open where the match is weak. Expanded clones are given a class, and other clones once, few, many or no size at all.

CDR3 DNA: TGCAGTGCTAGAGGTCCCGGGGAGCTGTTTTTT
CDR3 protein: CSARGPGELFF
clone size: few
J gene: TRBJ2-2
V gene: TRBV20-1
D gene: -

CDR3 DNA: TGTGCCAGCAGCTTAGTTGGGACAGGGGGAAGTGAGCAGTTCTTC
CDR3 protein: CASSLVGTGGSEQFF
clone size: -
J gene: TRBJ2-1
V gene: TRBV7-2
D gene: TRBD1

CDR3 DNA: TGTGCCAGCAGCGTAGGAGGCCCCCCAGGGTACGGAAACACCATATATTTT
CDR3 protein: CASSVGGPPGYGNTIYF
clone size: -
J gene: TRBJ1-3
V gene: TRBV9
D gene: -

CDR3 DNA: TGTGCCAGCAGCTACCGTTACCCGGGACAGGGAGTGCACGAGCAGTACTTC
CDR3 protein: CASSYRYPGQGVHEQYF
clone size: many
J gene: TRBJ2-7
V gene: TRBV7-8
D gene: TRBD1

CDR3 DNA: TGTGCCAGCACCGTCGGGACAGGGGGCTACAATGAGCAGTTCTTC
CDR3 protein: CASTVGTGGYNEQFF
clone size: few
J gene: TRBJ2-1
V gene: TRBV9
D gene: TRBD1

CDR3 DNA: TGTGCCAGCACCCGACTAGCGGGACTCGATACGCAGTATTTT
CDR3 protein: CASTRLAGLDTQYF
clone size: -
J gene: TRBJ2-3
V gene: TRBV12-3/TRBV12-4
D gene: TRBD2

CDR3 DNA: TGTGCCTGGAGTGTACGGGCGGCAAGCTCCTACAATGAGCAGTTCTTC
CDR3 protein: CAWSVRAASSYNEQFF
clone size: -
J gene: TRBJ2-1
V gene: TRBV30
D gene: -

CDR3 DNA: TGTGCCAGCAGGTCAACCGGGACAGGGGTCTACGAGCAGTACTTC
CDR3 protein: CASRSTGTGVYEQYF
clone size: few
J gene: TRBJ2-7
V gene: TRBV12-3/TRBV12-4
D gene: TRBD1

CDR3 DNA: TGTGCCAGCAGTCTGCTAGCGGGGGATACAGATACGCAGTATTTT
CDR3 protein: CASSLLAGDTDTQYF
clone size: few
J gene: TRBJ2-3
V gene: TRBV12-3/TRBV12-4
D gene: TRBD2

CDR3 DNA: TGCAGTGCCCGGTCCCCCTTAGCCAAAAACATTCAGTACTTC
CDR3 protein: CSARSPLAKNIQYF
clone size: -
J gene: TRBJ2-4
V gene: TRBV20-1
D gene: -

CDR3 DNA: TGTGCCAGCAGCCACCGGGCCTCCTATAATTCACCCCTCCACTTT
CDR3 protein: CASSHRASYNSPLHF
clone size: -
J gene: TRBJ1-6
V gene: TRBV12-3/TRBV12-4
D gene: -

CDR3 DNA: TGCGCCAGCCAGGGGTGGGCAGCCCTCTACGAGCAGTACTTC
CDR3 protein: CASQGWAALYEQYF
clone size: -
J gene: TRBJ2-7
V gene: TRBV10-1
D gene: -

CDR3 DNA: TGTGCCAGCAACGGACTAGCGGGGGGGCATGTCCATGAGCAGTTCTTC
CDR3 protein: CASNGLAGGHVHEQFF
clone size: -
J gene: TRBJ2-1
V gene: TRBV2
D gene: TRBD2

CDR3 DNA: TGCAGTGCTAGTCGCCGCCTGAACACTGAAGCTTTCTTT
CDR3 protein: CSASRRLNTEAFF
clone size: many
J gene: TRBJ1-1
V gene: TRBV20-1
D gene: -

CDR3 DNA: TGCGCCAGCAGTGTCCGAGGGGACACTGAAGCTTTCTTT
CDR3 protein: CASSVRGDTEAFF
clone size: few
J gene: TRBJ1-1
V gene: TRBV10-2
D gene: -

CDR3 DNA: TGCAGTGCTAGAGGTTCAGAGGGGCCCCGGGGTAAACTGTTTTTT
CDR3 protein: CSARGSEGPRGKLFF
clone size: -
J gene: TRBJ1-4
V gene: TRBV20-1
D gene: -

CDR3 DNA: TGTGCCAGCAGCCACGGACTAGCGGGAGTTCCCCTTTACAATGAGCAGTTCTTC
CDR3 protein: CASSHGLAGVPLYNEQFF
clone size: many
J gene: TRBJ2-1
V gene: TRBV11-2
D gene: TRBD2

CDR3 DNA: TGTGCCAGCAGCCAGGCCGGCGGACAGGGCAATGGCTACACCTTC
CDR3 protein: CASSQAGGQGNGYTF
clone size: -
J gene: TRBJ1-2
V gene: TRBV7-9
D gene: TRBD1

CDR3 DNA: TGCGCCAGCAGCCTGTCAGGGGTGAAGAACACTGAAGCTTTCTTT
CDR3 protein: CASSLSGVKNTEAFF
clone size: few
J gene: TRBJ1-1
V gene: TRBV5-1
D gene: -

CDR3 DNA: TGCAGCGGGTGGGGTCCCGTCTACGAGCAGTACTTC
CDR3 protein: CSGWGPVYEQYF
clone size: -
J gene: TRBJ2-7
V gene: TRBV29-1
D gene: -

CDR3 DNA: TGCGCCAGCAGTGAGAGGGCTAGCGGGGCCGATGAGCAGTTCTTC
CDR3 protein: CASSERASGADEQFF
clone size: many
J gene: TRBJ2-1
V gene: TRBV10-2
D gene: TRBD2

CDR3 DNA: TGTGCCAGCAGCCCACGACAGGGTAGAAGGTACATTCAGTACTTC
CDR3 protein: CASSPRQGRRYIQYF
clone size: few
J gene: TRBJ2-4
V gene: TRBV9
D gene: TRBD1

CDR3 DNA: TGTGCCAGCAGTTTATGGCAGGGTAACTATGGCTACACCTTC
CDR3 protein: CASSLWQGNYGYTF
clone size: -
J gene: TRBJ1-2
V gene: TRBV28
D gene: -

CDR3 DNA: TGCGCCAGCAGCTTGGTGATAGCGGGGTCTCACGAGCAGTACTTC
CDR3 protein: CASSLVIAGSHEQYF
clone size: many
J gene: TRBJ2-7
V gene: TRBV5-1
D gene: TRBD2

CDR3 DNA: TGCAGTGCGAAAGGACGGGGACAGACCCCGCAAGAGACCCAGTACTTC
CDR3 protein: CSAKGRGQTPQETQYF
clone size: few
J gene: TRBJ2-5
V gene: TRBV20-1
D gene: TRBD1

CDR3 DNA: TGTGCCAGCAGTGAGGGGTTCGCGGGGTCCCACCTCTCTGGAAACACCATATATTTT
CDR3 protein: CASSEGFAGSHLSGNTIYF
clone size: few
J gene: TRBJ1-3
V gene: TRBV2
D gene: -

CDR3 DNA: TGTGCCAGCTCACCCGACAGGGGGAGCATTCAGTACTTC
CDR3 protein: CASSPDRGSIQYF
clone size: -
J gene: TRBJ2-4
V gene: TRBV18
D gene: TRBD1

CDR3 DNA: TGTGCCAGCAGCGTCCTTGACGGGGGGTTCACTGAAGCTTTCTTT
CDR3 protein: CASSVLDGGFTEAFF
clone size: few
J gene: TRBJ1-1
V gene: TRBV9
D gene: -

CDR3 DNA: TGTGCCAGCAGCCGGCGGGGGGACGGCTACAATGAGCAGTTCTTC
CDR3 protein: CASSRRGDGYNEQFF
clone size: -
J gene: TRBJ2-1
V gene: TRBV6-2/TRBV6-3
D gene: TRBD2

CDR3 DNA: TGTGCCAGCAGCCTGCTAGCGGGGGGGCGTGATGAGCAGTTCTTC
CDR3 protein: CASSLLAGGRDEQFF
clone size: many
J gene: TRBJ2-1
V gene: TRBV3-1
D gene: TRBD2

CDR3 DNA: TGTGCCTCCTTAGACAGAGTCAATTCCTACGAGCAGTACTTC
CDR3 protein: CASLDRVNSYEQYF
clone size: many
J gene: TRBJ2-7
V gene: TRBV10-3
D gene: -

CDR3 DNA: TGTGCCAGCCGTGACAGCCATGGCTCCTACGAGCAGTACTTC
CDR3 protein: CASRDSHGSYEQYF
clone size: -
J gene: TRBJ2-7
V gene: TRBV19
D gene: -

CDR3 DNA: TGCAGTGCTAGAGATACTCAGCAGGGGGCTTTATATGGCTACACCTTC
CDR3 protein: CSARDTQQGALYGYTF
clone size: few
J gene: TRBJ1-2
V gene: TRBV20-1
D gene: TRBD1

CDR3 DNA: TGCAGTGCTAGACGGCCCCTCCAGAACACTGAAGCTTTCTTT
CDR3 protein: CSARRPLQNTEAFF
clone size: -
J gene: TRBJ1-1
V gene: TRBV20-1
D gene: -

CDR3 DNA: TGTGCCAGCTCACCACCGAGTCGGGGTCAACAAGAGACCCAGTACTTC
CDR3 protein: CASSPPSRGQQETQYF
clone size: few
J gene: TRBJ2-5
V gene: TRBV18
D gene: -

CDR3 DNA: TGTGCCAGCAGCTTAGCAGAAGGGGGGAACACTGAAGCTTTCTTT
CDR3 protein: CASSLAEGGNTEAFF
clone size: -
J gene: TRBJ1-1
V gene: TRBV7-6
D gene: -

CDR3 DNA: TGTGCCAGCAGTGTCCCAGCGGGAGGCGAGCAGTTCTTC
CDR3 protein: CASSVPAGGEQFF
clone size: -
J gene: TRBJ2-1
V gene: TRBV28
D gene: TRBD2